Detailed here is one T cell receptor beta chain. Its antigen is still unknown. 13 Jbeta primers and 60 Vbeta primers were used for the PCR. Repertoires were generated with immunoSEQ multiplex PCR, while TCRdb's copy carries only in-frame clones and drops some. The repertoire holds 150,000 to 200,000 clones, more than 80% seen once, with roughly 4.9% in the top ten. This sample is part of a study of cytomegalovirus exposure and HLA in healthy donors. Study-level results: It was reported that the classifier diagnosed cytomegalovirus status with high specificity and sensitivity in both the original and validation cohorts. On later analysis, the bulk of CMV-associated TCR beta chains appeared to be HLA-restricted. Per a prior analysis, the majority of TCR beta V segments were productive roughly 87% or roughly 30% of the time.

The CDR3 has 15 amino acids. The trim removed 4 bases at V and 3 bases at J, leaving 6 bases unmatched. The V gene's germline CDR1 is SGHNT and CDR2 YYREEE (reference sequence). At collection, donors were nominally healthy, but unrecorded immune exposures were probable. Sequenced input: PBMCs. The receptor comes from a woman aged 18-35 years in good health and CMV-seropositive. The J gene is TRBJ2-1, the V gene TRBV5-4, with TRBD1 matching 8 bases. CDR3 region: CASSPGQGNYNEQFF. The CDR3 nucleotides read TGTGCCAGCAGCCCCGGACAGGGCAACTACAATGAGCAGTTCTTC.